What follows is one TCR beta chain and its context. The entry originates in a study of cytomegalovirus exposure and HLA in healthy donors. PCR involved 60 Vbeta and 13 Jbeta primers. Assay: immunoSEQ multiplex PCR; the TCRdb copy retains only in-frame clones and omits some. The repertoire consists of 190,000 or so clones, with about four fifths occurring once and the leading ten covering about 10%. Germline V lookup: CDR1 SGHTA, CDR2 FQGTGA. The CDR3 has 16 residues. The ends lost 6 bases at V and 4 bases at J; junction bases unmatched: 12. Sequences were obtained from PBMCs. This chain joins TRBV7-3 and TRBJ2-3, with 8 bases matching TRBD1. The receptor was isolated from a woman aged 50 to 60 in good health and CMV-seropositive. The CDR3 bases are TGTGCCAGCAGATACGACAGGGGAAGGGGACCAGATACGCAGTATTTT. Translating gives CASRYDRGRGPDTQYF.